Following are 6 T cell receptor beta chains from one sample sequenced in a study of OX40 agonist ivuxolimab in advanced cancers. Produced via immunoSEQ multiplex PCR; TCRdb's table is partial and in-frame only. The table lists about 45,000 clones, roughly 91% of them singletons. The input for sequencing was CD4+ or CD8+ T cells sorted from blood, taken in a trial of the OX40 agonist ivuxolimab. The receptors were sampled from an adult with an advanced solid tumor such as melanoma, head and neck, liver or kidney cancer.

This chain joins TRBV2 and TRBJ2-7; TRBD1 matches 9 bases. The junction had 6 bases not matched to a gene; V was cut back by 9 bases and J by 0 bases. The germline V gene has CDR1 SNHLY and CDR2 FYNNEI. The CDR3 is 14 residues long. CDR3 region: CASTGTGNSYEQYF. DNA for the CDR3: TGTGCCAGTACCGGGACAGGGAACTCCTACGAGCAGTACTTC.

This clone has only one observation. V and J are TRBV6-1 and TRBJ1-5; unclear D gene. Deletions cut 3 bases from V and 4 bases from J, with 7 bases between. The CDR3 covers 13 residues. CDR1 is MNHNS and CDR2 is SASEGT in the germline V gene. This CDR3 is CASSEGGNQPQHF. The DNA of the CDR3 is TGTGCCAGCAGTGAGGGCGGGAATCAGCCCCAGCATTTT.

The V gene is TRBV25-1, the J gene TRBJ1-1; a possible D gene is TRBD1 (5 bases). The V gene's germline CDR1 is MGHDK and CDR2 SYGVNS. Trimming left V 2 bases short and J 3 bases short, with 7 bases between. There are 13 residues in the CDR3. CDR3 sequence: CASSEGGYTEAFF. In DNA, the CDR3 is TGTGCCAGCAGTGAAGGGGGGTACACTGAAGCTTTCTTT.

The rearrangement links TRBV6-6 to TRBJ2-7, with 9 bases lining up with TRBD1. Looked up from germline, CDR1 is MNHNY and CDR2 is SVGAGI (reference sequence). CDR3 length: 14 amino acids. V lost 5 bases, J lost 6 bases, and 8 bases stayed unmatched. CDR3 region: CASSDRDRVGEQYF. The CDR3 DNA sequence: TGTGCCAGCAGTGACCGGGACAGGGTTGGCGAGCAGTACTTC.

CDR3 sequence reads: CAISDRQETQYF. CDR3 DNA sequence: TGTGCCATCAGTGACAGACAAGAGACCCAGTACTTC. The J gene is TRBJ2-5, the V gene TRBV10-3; D not resolved. Trimming pared 3 bases from V and 2 bases from J, leaving 4 bases between. Germline V gives CDR1 ENHRY, CDR2 SYGVKD. The CDR3 sequence is 12 residues long.

This clone has just one count. V gene TRBV6-5 combines with J gene TRBJ1-4, with 7 bases fitting TRBD1. Trimming at V came to 7 bases and at J to 5 bases, leaving 4 bases not matched to a gene. CDR1 and CDR2 from the germline V gene are MNHEY and SVGAGI. The CDR3 consists of 13 residues. The CDR3 loop is CASKGAFNEKLFF. In nucleotides, the CDR3 is TGTGCCAGCAAGGGGGCCTTCAATGAAAAACTGTTTTTT.